The rows below give T cell receptor beta chains drawn from one sample of a study of neurological immune-mediated disorders. TCRdb analysed the 5' RACE reads with MiXCR anew, one entry per CDR3 protein. The sample includes tens of thousands of distinct CDR3 sequences, just under 4.5% of them seen just once. The sequencing sample was made of PBMCs. The receptors here all came from a woman in her sixties or seventies with multiple sclerosis. The CDR3 runs from the conserved cysteine through the conserved F or W. D genes are given only for firm matches. Part of the rows lack a size; the others show once, few, many or a class for expanded clones.

V gene	D gene	clone size	J gene	CDR3 protein	CDR3 DNA
TRBV30	NA	few	TRBJ2-2	CAWSPKGDGELFF	TGTGCCTGGAGCCCAAAGGGGGACGGGGAGCTGTTTTTT
TRBV10-3	NA	many	TRBJ1-6	CAISDAHSPLHF	TGTGCCATCAGTGACGCGCATTCACCCCTCCACTTT
TRBV5-5	TRBD2	many	TRBJ2-3	CASTLAGSTDTQYF	TGTGCCAGCACTCTAGCGGGAAGCACAGATACGCAGTATTTT
TRBV6-6	NA	NA	TRBJ1-1	CASSWTENTEAFF	TGTGCCAGCAGTTGGACAGAGAACACTGAAGCTTTCTTT
TRBV5-1	TRBD2	many	TRBJ2-5	CASSLAAGSQETQYF	TGCGCCAGCAGCTTGGCAGCGGGAAGCCAAGAGACCCAGTACTTC
TRBV20-1	NA	NA	TRBJ2-3	CSASETDTQYF	TGCAGTGCCTCGGAGACAGATACGCAGTATTTT
TRBV6-2/TRBV6-3	NA	NA	TRBJ2-7	CANSLLGLIYEQYF	TGTGCCAACAGTTTACTGGGTCTAATCTACGAGCAGTACTTC
TRBV12-3/TRBV12-4	NA	many	TRBJ1-3	CASSKIRSGNTIYF	TGTGCCAGCAGTAAGATCCGCTCTGGAAACACCATATATTTT
TRBV6-1	NA	NA	TRBJ2-5	CASSEPGVSETQYF	TGTGCCAGCAGTGAGCCAGGGGTATCAGAGACCCAGTACTTC
TRBV20-1	TRBD1	few	TRBJ2-7	CSARDLGTAYEQYF	TGCAGTGCTAGAGATTTAGGGACAGCCTACGAGCAGTACTTC
TRBV3-1	TRBD2	many	TRBJ2-7	CASSQSGGASSYEQYF	TGTGCCAGCAGCCAGAGCGGGGGGGCAAGCTCCTACGAGCAGTACTTC
TRBV20-1	TRBD1	many	TRBJ1-6	CSARDLDRGFVSPLHF	TGCAGTGCTAGAGATCTGGACAGGGGCTTCGTTTCACCCCTCCACTTT
TRBV20-1	NA	many	TRBJ1-5	CSARPSGSKNQPQHF	TGCAGTGCTAGACCCTCGGGTTCCAAGAATCAGCCCCAGCATTTT
TRBV20-1	TRBD1	medium-sized	TRBJ2-5	CSASPGTDQETQYF	TGCAGTGCTAGCCCCGGGACAGACCAAGAGACCCAGTACTTC
TRBV5-6	TRBD2	NA	TRBJ2-1	CASSESGRVYNEQFF	TGTGCCAGCAGTGAAAGCGGGAGAGTCTACAATGAGCAGTTCTTC
TRBV9	NA	many	TRBJ1-4	CASSPRGGATNEKLFF	TGTGCCAGCAGCCCCCGGGGGGGTGCAACTAATGAAAAACTGTTTTTT
TRBV20-1	TRBD1	many	TRBJ2-2	CSARTKGATGELFF	TGCAGTGCTAGAACCAAGGGGGCCACCGGGGAGCTGTTTTTT
TRBV7-2	TRBD1	many	TRBJ1-1	CASSYRTGPPSEAFF	TGTGCCAGCAGCTACCGGACAGGTCCCCCCTCTGAAGCTTTCTTT
TRBV5-1	TRBD1	many	TRBJ2-6	CASSLVDRATGANVLTF	TGCGCCAGCAGCTTGGTGGACAGGGCAACTGGGGCCAACGTCCTGACTTTC
TRBV6-2/TRBV6-3	NA	few	TRBJ2-3	CASSYWGRSTDTQYF	TGTGCCAGCAGTTATTGGGGGCGAAGCACAGATACGCAGTATTTT
TRBV10-3	NA	many	TRBJ1-2	CAISESGPRGDYGYTF	TGTGCCATCAGTGAGTCCGGACCTCGAGGGGACTATGGCTACACCTTC
TRBV7-2	NA	many	TRBJ1-1	CASSLLGASSEAFF	TGTGCCAGCAGCTTACTCGGAGCGAGTTCTGAAGCTTTCTTT
TRBV18	TRBD2	NA	TRBJ2-5	CASSPWTSGQETQYF	TGTGCCAGCTCACCGTGGACTAGCGGACAAGAGACCCAGTACTTC
TRBV9	TRBD2	many	TRBJ2-1	CASSARLAGYNEQFF	TGTGCCAGCAGCGCCCGACTAGCCGGCTACAATGAGCAGTTCTTC
TRBV20-1	NA	many	TRBJ2-1	CSARSRGSSYNEQFF	TGCAGTGCTAGATCACGGGGGTCCTCCTACAATGAGCAGTTCTTC
TRBV10-3	TRBD1	many	TRBJ2-5	CATWTGRGETQYF	TGTGCCACCTGGACAGGGCGAGGAGAGACCCAGTACTTC
TRBV21-1	NA	many	TRBJ2-1	CASSKMGREGLYEQFF	TGTGCCAGCAGCAAAATGGGGCGGGAGGGCCTCTATGAGCAGTTCTTC
TRBV4-1	NA	many	TRBJ2-1	CASSQDGGVNEQFF	TGCGCCAGCAGCCAAGACGGTGGGGTAAACGAGCAGTTCTTC
TRBV5-1	TRBD1	many	TRBJ2-7	CASSYGQGDEQYF	TGCGCCAGCAGCTACGGACAGGGGGACGAGCAGTACTTC
TRBV9	NA	many	TRBJ1-2	CASSNRKGLFNYGYTF	TGTGCCAGCAGCAACCGGAAGGGCCTCTTTAACTATGGCTACACCTTC
TRBV29-1	NA	NA	TRBJ2-3	CSVYREDITDTQYF	TGCAGCGTTTATCGGGAAGATATAACAGATACGCAGTATTTT
TRBV20-1	NA	many	TRBJ1-2	CSARQYRAGYGYTF	TGCAGTGCTAGACAATACAGGGCGGGCTATGGCTACACCTTC
TRBV2	NA	few	TRBJ1-2	CASSELGYYGYTF	TGTGCCAGCAGTGAATTAGGGTACTATGGCTACACCTTC
TRBV9	TRBD2	many	TRBJ2-1	CASSVGLAGVEREQFF	TGTGCCAGCAGCGTGGGACTAGCGGGAGTGGAGAGGGAGCAGTTCTTC
TRBV4-2	NA	many	TRBJ2-1	CASSQDPQRTYNEQFF	TGTGCCAGCAGCCAAGACCCCCAGCGGACCTACAATGAGCAGTTCTTC
TRBV7-2	TRBD2	few	TRBJ2-3	CASSSGLAGADTQYF	TGTGCCAGCAGCTCCGGACTAGCGGGGGCAGATACGCAGTATTTT
TRBV12-3/TRBV12-4	TRBD1	many	TRBJ2-4	CASSRDRGINIQYF	TGTGCCAGCAGTCGGGACAGGGGAATAAACATTCAGTACTTC
TRBV5-6	NA	NA	TRBJ1-4	CASSLDEVSKLFF	TGTGCCAGCAGCTTGGATGAGGTCTCAAAACTGTTTTTT
TRBV29-1	NA	many	TRBJ1-1	CSVEGLLNTEAFF	TGCAGCGTTGAAGGTCTGTTGAACACTGAAGCTTTCTTT
TRBV14	NA	many	TRBJ2-2	CASSQAAYRAGPWELFF	TGTGCCAGCAGCCAAGCCGCCTACAGGGCTGGACCCTGGGAGCTGTTTTTT
TRBV5-1	NA	many	TRBJ1-4	CASSLGQATNEKLFF	TGCGCCAGCAGCTTGGGACAGGCTACTAATGAAAAACTGTTTTTT
TRBV3-1	TRBD1	many	TRBJ1-1	CASSLGDSPEAFF	TGTGCCAGCAGCCTTGGGGACAGTCCTGAAGCTTTCTTT
TRBV28	NA	many	TRBJ1-5	CATRGGNQPQNF	TGTGCCACGCGCGGGGGCAATCAGCCCCAGAATTTT
TRBV10-3	TRBD1	many	TRBJ1-5	CAIQGVSNQPQHF	TGTGCCATACAGGGGGTCTCCAATCAGCCCCAGCATTTT
TRBV7-2	NA	NA	TRBJ2-2	CASSFFMVGSGELFF	TGTGCCAGCAGCTTTTTTATGGTTGGGTCCGGGGAGCTGTTTTTT
TRBV10-2	NA	many	TRBJ1-3	CASTSDPLSGNTIYF	TGCGCCAGCACCAGCGACCCCCTCTCTGGAAACACCATATATTTT
TRBV10-2	TRBD2	few	TRBJ2-2	CASRPGLAGDTGELFF	TGCGCCAGCAGGCCCGGACTAGCGGGCGACACCGGGGAGCTGTTTTTT
TRBV28	NA	many	TRBJ2-1	CASTTSIANEQFF	TGTGCCAGCACCACTTCTATCGCTAATGAGCAGTTCTTC
TRBV5-1	NA	many	TRBJ2-7	CASSLGPNEQYF	TGCGCCAGCAGCTTGGGGCCGAACGAGCAGTACTTC
TRBV6-2/TRBV6-3	NA	many	TRBJ2-5	CASSPWSVETQYF	TGTGCCAGCAGTCCATGGTCCGTGGAGACCCAGTACTTC